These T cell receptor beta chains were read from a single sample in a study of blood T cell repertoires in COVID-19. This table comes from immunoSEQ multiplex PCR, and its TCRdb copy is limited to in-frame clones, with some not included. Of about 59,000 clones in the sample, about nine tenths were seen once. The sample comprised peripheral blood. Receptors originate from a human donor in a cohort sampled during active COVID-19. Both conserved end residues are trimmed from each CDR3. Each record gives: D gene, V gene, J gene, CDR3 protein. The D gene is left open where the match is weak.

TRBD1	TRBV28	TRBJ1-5	ASSLGVSGGQPQH
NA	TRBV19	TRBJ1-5	ATRGTGNQPQH
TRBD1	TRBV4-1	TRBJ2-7	ASSRRDRGTYEQY
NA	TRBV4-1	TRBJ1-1	ASSQGRTGMNTEAF
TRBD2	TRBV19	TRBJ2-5	ASGRLAGGKETQY
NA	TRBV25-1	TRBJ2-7	ASSREAWGEQY
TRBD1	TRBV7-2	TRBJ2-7	ASGKQGQGLEQY
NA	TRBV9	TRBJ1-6	ASSVLGDNSPLH
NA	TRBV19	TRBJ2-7	ASRDPGLTTYEQY
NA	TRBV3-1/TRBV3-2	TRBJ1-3	ASSQDRGLSSGNTIY
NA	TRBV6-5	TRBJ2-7	ASSPGLQGTYEQY
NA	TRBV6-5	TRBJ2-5	ASSSTGETQY
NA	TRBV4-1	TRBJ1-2	ASSQEGGGSGRGYT
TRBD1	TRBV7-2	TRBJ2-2	ASTGQGYTGELF
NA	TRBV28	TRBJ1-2	ASSYSFYGYT
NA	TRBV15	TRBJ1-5	ATTRGGNNQPQH
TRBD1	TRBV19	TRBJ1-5	ASSRDRGVNQPQH
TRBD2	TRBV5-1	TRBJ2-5	ASSWTSPETQY
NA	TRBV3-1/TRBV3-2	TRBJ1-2	ASKGHSDYGYT
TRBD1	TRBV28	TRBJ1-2	ASTTPGGTHRSNYGYT
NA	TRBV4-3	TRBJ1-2	ASSQDRPAPNGYT
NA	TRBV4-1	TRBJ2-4	ASSPDGRGGRGGVKNIQY
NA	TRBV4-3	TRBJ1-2	ASSQATQLRGYGYT
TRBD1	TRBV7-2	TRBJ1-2	ASTATGAAYGYT
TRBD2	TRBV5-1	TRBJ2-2	ASSQRGGPGELF
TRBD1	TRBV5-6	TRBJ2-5	ASSLIGTGVQETQY
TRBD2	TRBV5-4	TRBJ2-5	ASRTGTSGYQETQY
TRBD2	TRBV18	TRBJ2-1	ASSPPSGRIYNEQF